This record concerns one TCR beta chain sequence. This clonotype has at least ten counts. Its antigen remains undetermined. One end of the junction varies from germline; a read error may be responsible. The sample comes from a study of regulatory T cells in long-lasting Graves disease (dated by TCRdb to 2020 to 2023). In terms of the full investigation: Patients with newly diagnosed Graves' disease had been on antithyroid drugs for under 3 months. Persistent Graves' disease patients were compared with newly diagnosed Graves' disease patients by peripheral blood TCR sequencing and RNA sequencing. The study was registered as a clinical trial and conducted in China. A total of 33 samples underwent TCR sequencing, from roughly 13 patients with persistent Graves' disease and approximately 20 patients with newly diagnosed Graves' disease. Here is what the overall study found, with its caveats: Patients with persistent disease shared more public clonotypes (approximately 2,500) than newly diagnosed patients did (approximately 990). Compared with newly diagnosed patients, patients with persistent Graves' disease had lower TCR Shannon entropy and fewer highly expanded clones, which suggests clonal expansion. TRBV28, TRBJ1-2 and TRBJ2-5 were preferentially used in persistent disease, while TRBV20-1 and TRBJ2-1 were favored in newly diagnosed disease. The study examined only peripheral blood because the primary lesion, thyroid tissue, could not be accessed. As a limitation, the authors acknowledged that the small sample size may reduce accuracy. Sequencing and analysis were restricted to the TCR beta chain.

Reading the label with the study, this specimen's time point is: newly diagnosed GD, antithyroid drugs for less than 3 months. RNA was extracted from PBMCs in TRIzol for both TCR sequencing and RNA sequencing. The diagnosis of Graves' disease was made according to American Thyroid Association guidelines. Recruitment of patients was carried out at an endocrinology department in Xi'an, China. Each patient gave approximately 9.7 milliliters of peripheral blood, collected in an EDTA anticoagulant tube. Ficoll Paque Plus density gradient separation was used to isolate PBMCs, and no further T cell sorting was performed. An Agilent 2100 Bioanalyzer and agarose gel were used to check RNA quality, while a NanoDrop 2000 measured RNA concentration. The cysteine opens and the phenylalanine closes a CDR3 of 14 amino acids. The only DNA kept is the CDR3, 42 bases in frame from the first base. The germline V gene sets CDR1 to MNHEY and CDR2 to SVGEGT.

The library came from multiplex PCR. Sequenced using an Illumina HiSeq 4000. TCR beta libraries were built with iRepertoire HTBI primers and Arm-PCR amplification of CDR3 regions. PCR products were gel purified before sequencing. The paper's processing steps were these. A total of 60 to 80 TRBV and some 15 TRBJ segments were identified across samples and were used for gene usage analysis of CDR3 amino acid clonotypes. COPE and FqMerger were used to merge the filtered high-quality paired reads into contigs. BLAST was used to align contigs to IMGT TRBV, TRBD and TRBJ reference genes, and CDR3 was defined according to IMGT. Any clonotype with a frequency above 0.1% was counted as a highly expanded clone. Shannon entropy was used to measure repertoire diversity, and the Gini coefficient was used to measure V-J evenness. A clonotype was considered public if more than one individual shared it. TCRdb passed the public sequencing reads through fastp at Q25 and MiXCR, retaining productive beta sequences. Rows matching on CDR3 protein sequence are summarized as one entry with the most common DNA and genes. TCRdb's processing, not the study's, gives the V and J calls here. This sample lists hundreds of thousands of distinct CDR3 sequences; about 17% were detected once. The top ten hold approximately 12% of the sample.

A further study also used this sample, focusing on T cells in Graves' hyperthyroidism and ophthalmopathy. The other study reports the following: Graves' hyperthyroidism was defined as stable when no progression to ophthalmopathy occurred over 18 months of follow-up. The hyperthyroidism patients were between 18 and 65 years old and newly diagnosed, with a disease duration of less than 2 months. Exclusion was applied to patients with uncontrolled infections, other autoimmune diseases, pregnancy or lactation. Diagnoses were established on the basis of clinical symptoms, serum thyroxine and TRAb, thyroid ultrasound, and orbital computed tomography. For the first round of RT-PCR on the TCR CDR3, the HTBI primer set was used together with the Qiagen OneStep RT-PCR kit. Most expanded thyroid clonotypes (frequency above 0.001) were also detected in blood, suggesting blood repertoires may reflect thyroid immune responses. Ophthalmopathy was separated from stable hyperthyroidism by a 13 V-J signature model, with about 88% sensitivity and approximately 81% specificity obtained in cross-validation and 80%/75% obtained in testing. In validation, the model predicted progression to ophthalmopathy a median of about 6 months before onset, with roughly 70% sensitivity and nearly 75% specificity. To identify TCR V-J signatures that set the groups apart, the researchers used a discovery cohort of about a hundred patients, made up of under 45 with Graves' ophthalmopathy and some 58 with stable Graves' hyperthyroidism. Prospective prediction of ophthalmopathy was tested in an independent validation cohort of 18 to 20 hyperthyroidism patients and some 17 patients who later progressed to ophthalmopathy. For training and testing, the 80 to 100 patients in the discovery cohort were randomly divided in a 7:3 ratio. In addition, the study compared T-cell repertoires in thyroid tissue and in blood from six Graves' hyperthyroidism patients. Following sampling, methimazole starting at 30 mg daily was given to hyperthyroidism patients, and high-dose intravenous methylprednisolone was given to ophthalmopathy patients. Libraries were constructed in a second round of multiplex PCR, after which size selection and purification were performed. Sequencing of the libraries was done on an Illumina HiSeq2000 using paired-end 100 bp reads. SOAPnuke was used to process the raw data, removing reads that contained adapters or uncalled bases, had a mean Phred below 15, or lacked an exact match to the constant primer or identifier. High-quality paired reads were merged with COPE v1.2.5, and unique nucleotide sequences were defined as clonotypes. Clonotypes were aligned to IMGT TRBV, TRBD and TRBJ reference segments using MiTCR v1.1. The analysis included only V-J combinations with a frequency above 0.0001, which together covered more than 99% of the repertoires. A TCS score was defined as the ratio between F50 (clonal expansion) and ExV (chaos), using BLOSUM62-based TCRdist between CDR3 peptides within each V-J. Welch's t-statistics and random forest reduced around 510 V-J features to 13, which were used in a naive Bayes classifier (R e1071). Sample size was not statistically predetermined, and investigators were not blinded to group allocation. TCR Vbeta CDR3 sequencing of 135 peripheral blood samples (approximately 44 ophthalmopathy, some 75 hyperthyroidism and roughly 17 progressor patients) is reported in the paper.

The source material was peripheral blood mononuclear cells (PBMCs), sampled at new diagnosis, from a patient treated with antithyroid drugs. The TCR originated in a woman in her thirties with Graves disease. Donor details come from another sample of the same person, matched by shared clones. The chain is made from TRBV6-2 or TRBV6-3 and TRBJ2-7; the best D guess is TRBD2, with 5 bases matching. The CDR3 amino acid sequence is: CASSETDSSYEQYF. The nucleotide sequence is given as TGCGCCAGCAGTGAAACGGACTCGTCCTACGAGCAGTACTTC.